The clone carrying this T cell receptor (beta chain) was found many times. Time point given: blood at routine non-recurrence follow-up after resection. This sample stems from a study of spatial heterogeneity in lung cancer. With 5 bases removed from V and 2 bases from J, the gap between germline ends came to 19 bases. Germline CDR1 SEHNR, CDR2 FQNEAQ (reference sequence). The CDR3 sequence is 16 residues long. TCRdb itself ran the 5' RACE reads through MiXCR, one entry per CDR3 protein. The sample holds approximately 20,000 distinct CDR3 sequences, more than 8% seen once. The sequencing used PBMCs, collected at follow-up. V is TRBV7-9 and J is TRBJ2-7, with a weak D call TRBD2 (7 bases). This clonotype originated in a male donor with early-stage non-small cell lung cancer. CDR3 sequence (DNA): TGTGCCAGCAGCCTAGGGGGGGGCAGGGTCGCCTACGAGCAGTACTTC. It yields the protein CASSLGGGRVAYEQYF.